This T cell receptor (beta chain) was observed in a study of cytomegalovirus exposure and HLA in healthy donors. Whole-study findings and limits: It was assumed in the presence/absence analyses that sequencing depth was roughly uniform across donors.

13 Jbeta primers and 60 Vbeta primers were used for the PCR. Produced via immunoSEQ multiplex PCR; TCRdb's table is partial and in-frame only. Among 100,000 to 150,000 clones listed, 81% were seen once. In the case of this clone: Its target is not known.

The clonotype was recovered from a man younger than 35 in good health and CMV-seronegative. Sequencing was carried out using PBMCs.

DNA of the CDR3: TGTGCCTGGAGTGTACTAGTTTCCGAGCAGTACTTC. This gives the protein CAWSVLVSEQYF. The chain combines TRBV30 with TRBJ2-7; possible D gene TRBD2, 5 bases. The CDR3 spans 12 residues. V was trimmed by 0 bases and J by 6 bases, leaving 9 bases between them. The germline CDR1 and CDR2 sequences are GTSNPN and SVGIG (reference sequence).